The source of this TCR beta chain is a study of blood T cell repertoires in COVID-19. Study information: Sites across the United States, Italy and Spain contributed samples from acute and convalescent COVID-19.

Participant age was roughly 18 to 100 years, and participants resided in about 25 US areas. Assignments of participants to cohorts depended upon their own reported clinical history. CDR1 and CDR2 (germline): SQVTM, ANQGSEA. The length of the CDR3 is 15 residues. Deletions cut 5 bases from V and 4 bases from J, with 20 bases between. In the original analysis: Counts of nucleated cells, estimated from reference gene primer amplification, were obtained. Here immunoSEQ multiplex PCR was the method, and the copy in TCRdb shows in-frame clones only, minus some. The V and J calls and clone size come from that table; D and trimming were worked out from the DNA. The table includes around 85,000 clones, approximately 90% detected once.

The chain couples TRBV29-1 to TRBJ1-2; tentative D call: TRBD1 (5 bases). Material for sequencing was PBMCs or T cells enriched from blood (not recorded which). The TCR comes from a woman aged 50 to 60 with acute COVID-19. The CDR3, as DNA: TGCAGCGTTACGGACGGGCGCAGCGACAGCTATGGCTACACCTTC. Translated: CSVTDGRSDSYGYTF.